Included here is one T cell receptor (beta chain) sequence, with context. About 37,500 genome equivalents of blood DNA were amplified for TRB. The data belong to a study of T cell clusters in autoimmune cytopenias. Multiplex touch-down PCR amplified TRB using TRB-A and TRB-B pools in one tube. Reprocessing the multiplex PCR reads, TCRdb reports a single entry for every CDR3 protein and omits DNA. This sample contains several thousand distinct CDR3 sequences. Germline assignment: CDR1 LNHDA and CDR2 SQIVND (reference sequence). The CDR3 is made up of 18 amino acids. Another study also made use of these data, one on T cell repertoires in aging, cancer and after chemotherapy. As that study records: Rebound thymic output was suggested by rising median generation probability during chemotherapy in each cancer cohort.

Sequenced sample: peripheral blood. The chain links TRBV19 to TRBJ1-5; TCRdb names TRBD1, which stays unverified in the absence of DNA. This clonotype was obtained from a human donor in good health. The CDR3: CASSIRSGHLGSNQPQHF.